A single sample is the source of the 16 T cell receptor beta chains below, sequenced in a study of OX40 agonist ivuxolimab in advanced cancers. Assay: immunoSEQ multiplex PCR; the TCRdb copy retains only in-frame clones and omits some. The table lists 70,000 to 80,000 clones, 88% of them singletons. This material consisted of CD4+ or CD8+ T cells sorted from blood, taken in a trial of the OX40 agonist ivuxolimab. These receptor sequences come from an adult with an advanced solid tumor such as melanoma, head and neck, liver or kidney cancer.

The chain combines TRBV6-1 with TRBJ2-1; TRBD2 aligns across 7 bases. Trimming took 1 base from V and 4 from J; bases not matched to a gene: 7. The germline gives CDR1 MNHNS, CDR2 SASEGT. The CDR3 has 16 amino acids. The DNA of the CDR3 is TGTGCCAGCAGTGAAGAGTCTAGCGGACGATACAATGAGCAGTTCTTC. Amino acids: CASSEESSGRYNEQFF.

The gene calls are TRBV19 and TRBJ2-7; TRBD1 agrees at 12 bases. J lost 3 bases, V lost 5 bases, and 14 bases had no gene match. The CDR3 runs to 18 residues. Germline assignment: CDR1 LNHDA and CDR2 SQIVND (reference sequence). The CDR3 region has the DNA TGTGCCAGTAGTCCCGGGACAGGGGGCGTTGTATGGGACTACGAGCAGTACTTC. Amino acids: CASSPGTGGVVWDYEQYF.

This chain uses TRBV9 with TRBJ2-5, with 7 nucleotides matching TRBD2. There are 18 residues in the CDR3. Per the germline V gene, CDR1 is SGDLS and CDR2 is YYNGEE. The ends lost 3 bases at V and 5 bases at J; junction bases unmatched: 19. The CDR3, as DNA: TGTGCCAGCAGCGACGGCGGGGCTAGCGGAGGGTCGCGGGAGACCCAGTACTTC. Its translation is CASSDGGASGGSRETQYF.

The chain is built from TRBV19 and TRBJ1-1; D unclear. V was trimmed by 2 bases and J by 11 bases, leaving 9 bases between them. Per germline, CDR1 LNHDA and CDR2 SQIVND (reference sequence). This CDR3 is 11 amino acids long. The chain's CDR3 is CASSIKDRAFF. For the CDR3, the DNA is TGTGCCAGTAGTATAAAGGATCGGGCTTTCTTT.

The chain is built from TRBV5-1 and TRBJ1-1; no clear D. In germline, CDR1 is SGHRS, CDR2 YFSETQ. The CDR3 totals 16 residues. The germline V and J ends were trimmed by 0 bases and 4 bases, with 16 bases remaining between them. CDR3 coding DNA: TGCGCCAGCAGCTTGGGAGGTTTGACGTCGGGCACTGAAGCTTTCTTT. Translating it yields CASSLGGLTSGTEAFF.

The V gene is TRBV28, the J gene TRBJ1-1; the match to TRBD1 covers 9 bases. Trimming took 11 bases from V and 3 from J; bases not matched to a gene: 13. Germline V gives CDR1 MDHEN, CDR2 SYDVKM. The CDR3 runs 15 residues. For the CDR3, the DNA is TGTGCCTCTGTCTTACAGGGGGCAGGGGACACTGAAGCTTTCTTT. It codes for CASVLQGAGDTEAFF.

The V call is TRBV7-3, the J call TRBJ2-1, with 8 bases aligning to TRBD2. V was pared by 0 bases and J by 3 bases, with 4 bases of the junction left unmatched. The CDR3 is 16 residues long. CDR1 SGHTA and CDR2 FQGTGA come from the germline V gene. The CDR3 coding sequence is TGTGCCAGCAGCTTAACGAGGGCGGGAGGCTACAATGAGCAGTTCTTC. Translated, it gives CASSLTRAGGYNEQFF.

The chain employs TRBV18 and TRBJ2-3; possibly TRBD1 for D (6 bases). The CDR3 has 15 residues. The germline V and J ends were trimmed by 3 bases and 0 bases, with 10 bases remaining between them. Germline loops: CDR1 KGHSH, CDR2 LQKENI. The DNA of the CDR3 is TGTGCCAGCTCACCTGTACAGGGTAGCACAGATACGCAGTATTTT. Translating gives CASSPVQGSTDTQYF.

The sample holds one count of this clone. CDR3 bases: TGTGCCAGCAGCTTAGGGGCCCTCAGCGGGAGAAGGTTTGAGACCCAGTACTTC. Encoded protein: CASSLGALSGRRFETQYF. The rearrangement joins TRBV7-2 to TRBJ2-5, with 8 bases that match TRBD2. The V gene end was trimmed by 1 base and the J gene end by 5 bases; junction bases not matched to a gene: 15. CDR1 and CDR2 (germline): SGHTA, FQGNSA. The CDR3 runs 18 residues.

This clone was seen only a few times. V is TRBV4-1 and J is TRBJ1-1; possibly TRBD1 for D (6 bases). V was clipped by 2 bases and J by 6 bases, with 13 bases between them. The CDR3 extends over 14 amino acids. The germline V gene has CDR1 MGHRA and CDR2 YSYEKL. CDR3 region: CASSQLQGNAEAFF. The CDR3 DNA follows: TGCGCCAGCAGCCAATTACAGGGTAACGCTGAAGCTTTCTTT.

This clone was recorded only once. The J gene is TRBJ1-3, the V gene TRBV29-1, with D unclear. V was pared by 0 bases and J by 0 bases, with 9 bases between. Germline CDR1 and CDR2: SQVTM and ANQGSEA. The CDR3 runs 15 residues. This CDR3 reads CSVEDLEGSGNTIYF. The CDR3 DNA is TGCAGCGTTGAAGATCTAGAGGGCTCTGGAAACACCATATATTTT.

This chain links TRBV6-5 with TRBJ2-1, with unresolved D. This CDR3 contains 13 residues. The V and J ends lost 6 bases and 5 bases respectively, with 11 bases between them. Per germline, CDR1 MNHEY and CDR2 SVGAGI. The CDR3 sequence is CASRRLSNNEQFF. The DNA for the CDR3 is TGTGCCAGCAGACGGCTGTCTAACAATGAGCAGTTCTTC.

DNA of the CDR3: TGTGCCAGCAGCACGGGACGCGCCTACGAGCAGTACTTC. Protein: CASSTGRAYEQYF. This chain uses TRBV7-9 with TRBJ2-7; D possibly uses TRBD1 or TRBD2 (5 bases each). This CDR3 is 13 amino acids long. V was shortened by 5 bases and J by 2 bases, with 10 bases between the two germline ends. CDR1 is SEHNR and CDR2 is FQNEAQ in the germline V gene (reference sequence).

The chain links TRBV2 to TRBJ1-3; 7 bases agree with TRBD1. Germline values: CDR1 SNHLY, CDR2 FYNNEI. The CDR3 is 16 amino acids. V lost 6 bases, J lost 0 bases, and 8 bases stayed unmatched. The chain's CDR3 is CASSLGQPNSGNTIYF. The DNA of the CDR3 is TGTGCCAGCAGCCTGGGACAGCCAAACTCTGGAAACACCATATATTTT.

The V gene is TRBV19, the J gene TRBJ2-2; the D is unclear. The CDR3 length is 12 residues. In germline, CDR1 is LNHDA, CDR2 SQIVND (reference sequence). The V end lost 5 bases, the J end lost 2 bases, and 3 bases lay between the germline ends. CDR3 sequence (DNA): TGTGCCAGTAGTTTAAACACCGGGGAGCTGTTTTTT. Its translation is CASSLNTGELFF. The full variable domain, rest sourced from reference TRBV19 and TRBJ2-2, is DGGITQSPKYLFRKEGQNVTLSCEQNLNHDAMYWYRQDPGQGLRLIYYSQIVNDFQKGDIAEGYSVSREKKESFPLTVTSAQKNPTAFYLCASSLNTGELFFGEGSRLTVL.

A single count supports this clone. The gene calls are TRBV28 and TRBJ1-2; the match to TRBD1 covers 8 bases. The CDR3 totals 15 residues. The V and J ends lost 3 bases and 0 bases, in that order; junction bases with no gene match: 3. Looked up from germline, CDR1 is MDHEN and CDR2 is SYDVKM. CDR3 amino acids: CASSFEDRANYGYTF. CDR3 bases: TGTGCCAGCAGTTTCGAGGACAGGGCTAACTATGGCTACACCTTC.